What follows describes a single T cell receptor (beta chain). Its antigen is as yet unknown. This record belongs to a study of blood T cells in healthy people across ages. Study summary: Template switching captured about one barcoded beta molecule per two T cells.

Samples each had at least 5.5 micrograms of total RNA extracted. A J-beta primer mix and a sample-barcoded 5' primer were used in a second PCR of roughly 6 to 12 cycles. TCRdb recomputed calls from the 5' RACE reads with MiXCR, one row per CDR3 protein. The table shows hundreds of thousands of distinct CDR3 sequences, with around 50% occurring only once. Study-level points and caveats: Because sorting was not performed, PBMCs prevented conclusive naive versus antigen-experienced comparison.

This CDR3 region has 16 residues. The germline CDR1 and CDR2 sequences are MDHEN and SYDVKM. The V and J genes are TRBV28 and TRBJ2-5, with a tentative D call TRBD2 (5 bases). The DNA matches TRBJ2-7 better at its end, which makes the J call doubtful. Material: blood. The sequence came from a woman of 80 years or more in good health. In DNA form, the CDR3 reads TGTGCCAGCAGTCCCGGACGGGGTTGGAGGAGCGACGAGCAGTACTTC. It specifies CASSPGRGWRSDEQYF.